This T cell receptor (beta chain) was identified during a study of T-cell reconstitution after alpha-beta-depleted transplantation in children. General observations from the study: Reportedly, alpha-beta T cells present about two months post-transplant originated from several hundred expanded clones of graft origin. T-cell counts and diversity at one year following transplant were attributed mainly to newly produced T cells. Certain patients had high TCRbeta diversity at day 60, and it came from recipient T cells and thymic progenitors that survived.

The ends lost 2 bases at V and 4 bases at J; junction bases unmatched: 7. The CDR3 length is 16 residues. CDR1 and CDR2 from the germline V gene are SGDLS and YYNGEE. The table lists this clonotype with a few counts. Its antigen is unknown. The authors prepared the TCRbeta library with unique molecular identifiers. TCRdb redid the calling of the PCR reads with MiXCR, one entry per CDR3 protein. The sample lists 250,000 to 300,000 distinct CDR3 sequences; about 9.4% were seen once. The TCR was taken from a boy under three years old with acute myeloid leukemia, due to receive a stem cell transplant. This specimen consisted of PBMCs, obtained before TCRalphabeta/CD19-depleted stem cell transplant. The V and J genes are TRBV9 and TRBJ2-5; TRBD1 matches 11 bases. The CDR3 DNA is TGTGCCAGCAGCGTGGGGGGACAGGGGGAGAGAGAGACCCAGTACTTC. Translation gives CASSVGGQGERETQYF.